The sequence of this T cell receptor (beta chain) was determined in a study of shared clonotypes between healthy human individuals. This CDR3 is built from 14 residues. V trimming: 4 bases; J trimming: 0 bases; junction bases outside the gene matches: 1. From germline, CDR1 is SGHNT and CDR2 YYREEE (reference sequence). Only in-frame clones appear in the TCRdb table, and some are missing; sequencing was by immunoSEQ multiplex PCR. Of about 480,000 clones listed, more than 65% were seen once; the top ten hold over 10%. The sequenced sample consisted of PBMCs. This sequence originates from a woman in her thirties or forties in good health. Some clones in this sample may be carry-over from other donors' samples. The gene calls are TRBV5-4 and TRBJ2-7; 10 nucleotides line up with TRBD2. The CDR3 sequence: CASSTSGDSYEQYF. The CDR3 DNA follows: TGTGCCAGCAGCACTAGCGGGGACTCCTACGAGCAGTACTTC.